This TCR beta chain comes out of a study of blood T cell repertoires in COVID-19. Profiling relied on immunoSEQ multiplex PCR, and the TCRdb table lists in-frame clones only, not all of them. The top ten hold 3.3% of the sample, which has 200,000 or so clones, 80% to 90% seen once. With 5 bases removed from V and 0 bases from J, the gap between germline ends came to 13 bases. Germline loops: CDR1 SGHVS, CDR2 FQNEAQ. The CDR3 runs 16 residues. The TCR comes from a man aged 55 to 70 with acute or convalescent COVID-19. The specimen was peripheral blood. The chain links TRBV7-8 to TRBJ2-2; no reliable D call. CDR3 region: CASSNTARANTGELFF. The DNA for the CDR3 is TGTGCCAGCAGCAATACAGCCAGAGCGAACACCGGGGAGCTGTTTTTT.